The entry below describes one T cell receptor (beta chain). The source of the sample is a study of T cells in Graves' hyperthyroidism and ophthalmopathy. TCR beta CDR3 regions were amplified from RNA transcripts. HTBI primers were the set used in a first-round RT-PCR of the TCR CDR3. MiXCR was run by TCRdb on the multiplex PCR reads, yielding one entry per CDR3 protein. The sample shows under 700,000 distinct CDR3 sequences, 15% to 20% of them seen only once. PBMCs were collected from a 10 ml volume of fresh peripheral blood. This TCR was recovered from a woman aged 18 to 35 with Graves' hyperthyroidism. Source material: blood.

The CDR3 protein is CASRLAGADNEQFF. Written as DNA, the CDR3 is TGTGCCAGCAGACTAGCGGGGGCAGACAATGAGCAGTTCTTC. V and J are TRBV7-9 and TRBJ2-1, with TRBD2 identical over 11 bases. Germline CDR1 and CDR2: SEHNR and FQNEAQ (reference sequence). The length of the CDR3 is 14 residues. V dropped 6 bases and J dropped 5; count of bases not matched to a gene: 3.